Listed below are T cell receptor beta chains from one sample, sequenced in a study of T cell responses to AZD1222 COVID-19 vaccine. Libraries were prepared by immunoSEQ multiplex PCR; TCRdb keeps only in-frame clonotypes and omits some of them. The profile covers under 150,000 clones, with 70% to 90% appearing a single time and over 13% taken by the ten largest. Here the sequenced sample was peripheral blood, taken on day 0 of AZD1222 vaccination. These receptors originate from an adult in good health. The CDR3 runs from the conserved cysteine through the conserved F or W. The D gene is left open where the match is weak. The size entry is marked missing in some rows and otherwise reads once, few, many or a size class.

cdr3_length clone_size j_call d_call v_call cdr3_aa cdr3_nt
14 - TRBJ1-4 - TRBV6-5 CASSLQGSDEKLFF TGTGCCAGCAGTTTACAGGGTAGCGATGAAAAACTGTTTTTT
16 - TRBJ1-1 - TRBV13 CASSMGSIQQGTEAFF TGTGCCAGCAGCATGGGATCGATCCAGCAGGGCACTGAAGCTTTCTTT
13 - TRBJ2-1 - TRBV3-1/TRBV3-2 CASSLLWANEQFF TGTGCCAGCAGCCTTCTCTGGGCCAACGAGCAGTTCTTC
17 - TRBJ2-5 - TRBV4-1 CASSQERGRGTQETQYF TGCGCCAGCAGCCAAGAAAGGGGGCGGGGGACCCAAGAGACCCAGTACTTC
12 - TRBJ1-2 - TRBV28 CASSTGSSGYTF TGTGCCAGCAGCACAGGGTCCAGCGGCTACACCTTC
14 - TRBJ1-2 - TRBV3-1/TRBV3-2 CASSQPGQVSGYTF TGTGCCAGCAGCCAGCCGGGACAAGTCTCTGGCTACACCTTC
15 - TRBJ2-7 TRBD2 TRBV2 CASSAGLAGSYEQYF TGTGCCAGCAGTGCGGGGCTAGCGGGGTCCTACGAGCAGTACTTC
21 few TRBJ2-3 TRBD2 TRBV7-8 CASSPIFSTSGGAPGKGTQYF TGTGCCAGCAGCCCAATCTTTTCGACTAGCGGGGGGGCACCGGGGAAAGGAACGCAGTATTTT
15 - TRBJ1-5 TRBD1 TRBV2 CASKGQGARNQPQHF TGTGCCAGCAAGGGACAGGGGGCTCGCAATCAGCCCCAGCATTTT
14 - TRBJ1-2 - TRBV19 CASTYQGSFYGYTF TGTGCCAGTACCTATCAGGGGTCCTTCTATGGCTACACCTTC
13 - TRBJ1-1 - TRBV7-2 CASSLGGRTRTFF TGTGCCAGCAGCTTAGGAGGGCGTACGAGGACTTTCTTT
18 - TRBJ1-2 - TRBV1 CTSSQVPGTVPTNYGYTF TGCACCAGCAGCCAAGTCCCCGGGACCGTCCCCACTAACTATGGCTACACCTTC
13 - TRBJ1-2 - TRBV19 CASTPEDAVGYTF TGTGCCAGTACCCCGGAGGACGCGGTCGGCTACACCTTC
13 - TRBJ2-3 - TRBV7-6 CASSLARTDTQYF TGTGCCAGCAGCTTAGCGAGAACAGATACGCAGTATTTT
15 once TRBJ1-1 TRBD1 TRBV4-2 CASSPLGQVVAEAFF TGTGCCAGCAGCCCCCTCGGACAGGTAGTGGCTGAAGCTTTCTTT
14 - TRBJ1-2 - TRBV9 CASSPPDSNYGYTF TGTGCCAGCAGCCCCCCGGACTCTAACTATGGCTACACCTTC
16 - TRBJ2-5 - TRBV5-1 CASSSIFGGPQETQYF TGCGCCAGCAGCTCCATTTTCGGGGGGCCCCAAGAGACCCAGTACTTC
14 - TRBJ1-1 - TRBV18 CASSTGLLNTEAFF TGTGCCAGCTCCACCGGACTGTTGAACACTGAAGCTTTCTTT
18 - TRBJ1-2 - TRBV28 CASLLAHGGGLANYGYTF TGTGCCAGCCTACTTGCCCACGGTGGGGGCCTAGCTAACTATGGCTACACCTTC
12 - TRBJ1-1 - TRBV28 CASSLLNTEAFF TGTGCCAGCAGTTTACTGAACACTGAAGCTTTCTTT
14 - TRBJ2-7 TRBD2 TRBV13 CASSRGLAGGFQYF TGTGCCAGCAGCCGGGGACTAGCGGGGGGGTTCCAGTACTTC
14 - TRBJ2-1 - TRBV30 CAWSVLASYNEQFF TGTGCCTGGAGTGTACTGGCTAGCTACAATGAGCAGTTCTTC
13 few TRBJ1-2 - TRBV29-1 CSVLLGFNYGYTF TGCAGCGTATTGCTGGGATTTAACTATGGCTACACCTTC
15 - TRBJ1-2 TRBD1 TRBV19 CASRPRAGQGGGYTF TGTGCCAGTAGGCCTAGGGCGGGCCAGGGGGGTGGCTACACCTTC
16 once TRBJ1-2 TRBD1 TRBV15 CATSIGQVGANYGYTF TGTGCCACCAGCATAGGACAGGTTGGAGCTAACTATGGCTACACCTTC
14 - TRBJ1-5 - TRBV7-2 CASSLYQGGNPQHF TGTGCCAGCAGCTTATATCAGGGAGGGAATCCCCAGCATTTT
12 - TRBJ2-7 - TRBV3-1/TRBV3-2 CASSRASYEQYF TGTGCCAGCAGCCGAGCCTCCTACGAGCAGTACTTC
14 once TRBJ1-6 - TRBV30 CAWKTGTVNSPLHF TGTGCCTGGAAAACCGGGACGGTTAATTCACCCCTCCACTTT